This TCR beta chain was identified during a study of radiation and T cells in renal cell carcinoma. This sample's time point: blood 4 weeks post-SBRT, at nephrectomy. Treatment described: 15 Gy SBRT to primary tumor, nephrectomy 4 weeks later. Nephrectomy followed 15 Gy stereotactic body radiation by 4 weeks. Blood was sampled at baseline, 2 weeks and 4 weeks after SBRT. The tumor was a clear cell renal cell carcinoma. On this clone: Its antigen is as yet unknown.

The study, taken as a whole, reports: From baseline, blood top tumor clonotypes peaked at 2 weeks post-radiation.

TCRdb keeps only in-frame clones here, not all; method: immunoSEQ multiplex PCR. The repertoire holds about 78,000 clones, with roughly nine tenths as singletons. With 5 bases removed from V and 8 bases from J, the gap between germline ends came to 12 bases. Germline V gives CDR1 SEHNR, CDR2 FQNEAQ (reference sequence). The CDR3 is 13 amino acids. The origin of this receptor is a woman aged 65 to 85 with renal cell carcinoma. The specimen was blood, collected from a patient whose treatment included radiotherapy and nephrectomy. The genes are TRBV7-9 and TRBJ2-2; D is possibly TRBD2 (5 bases). CDR3 residues: CASSGGSLGELFF. The CDR3 coding sequence is TGTGCCAGCAGCGGAGGAAGCTTGGGGGAGCTGTTTTTT.